Presented here are 7 T cell receptor beta chains from one specimen sequenced in a study of cytomegalovirus exposure and HLA in healthy donors. TCRdb's table, derived via immunoSEQ multiplex PCR, lists solely in-frame clones and lacks some. The repertoire holds some 140,000 clones, with roughly 90% as singletons. The sequenced sample was PBMCs. The receptors derive from a man aged 18 to 30 in good health and CMV-seronegative.

The CDR3 sequence: CASSRGTGSSYEQYF. Written as DNA, the CDR3 is TGTGCCAGCAGTCGCGGGACAGGCAGCTCCTACGAGCAGTACTTC. The chain links TRBV4-2 to TRBJ2-7; 8 bases are a match to TRBD1. CDR3 size: 15 residues. Germline V CDR1 and CDR2: LGHNA, YNFKEQ. V was clipped by 6 bases and J by 0 bases; unmatched bases: 7.

The rearrangement uses TRBV2 and TRBJ1-5; D is undetermined. Germline loops: CDR1 SNHLY, CDR2 FYNNEI. The CDR3 loop spans 12 amino acids. The V gene lost 6 bases and the J gene lost 7 bases, with 10 bases spanning the gap. CDR3 nucleotide sequence: TGTGCCAGCAGCTACGGTTGGCAGCCCCAGCATTTT. This sequence encodes CASSYGWQPQHF.

CDR3: CAIEDSSGNTIYF. The CDR3 bases are TGTGCCATCGAGGACAGCTCTGGAAACACCATATATTTT. This chain links TRBV28 with TRBJ1-3, with D tentatively TRBD1 (6 bases). This CDR3 contains 13 residues. The V and J ends lost 10 bases and 0 bases respectively, with 10 bases between them. Germline assignment: CDR1 MDHEN and CDR2 SYDVKM.

The chain couples TRBV11-2 to TRBJ2-7, with D perhaps TRBD1 (6 bases). V was shortened by 4 bases and J by 3 bases, with 10 bases between the two germline ends. Germline CDR1 reads SGHAT; CDR2 reads FQNNGV. The CDR3 is 13 amino acids. In DNA form, the CDR3 reads TGTGCCAGCAGCTCCGGACAGAGCTACGAGCAGTACTTC. It is translated as CASSSGQSYEQYF.

This chain joins TRBV13 and TRBJ2-2; 7 nucleotides align to TRBD2. Germline-derived CDR1 and CDR2 are PRHDT and FYEKMQ (reference sequence). V gave up 5 bases and J gave up 1 base; unmatched junction bases: 4. This CDR3 has 15 residues. The CDR3 coding sequence is TGTGCCAGCAGCCCGGGACTACAGAACACCGGGGAGCTGTTTTTT. Its translation: CASSPGLQNTGELFF.

This clone was counted between two and nine times. This chain uses TRBV27 with TRBJ2-1, with 7 bases fitting TRBD2. The V gene's germline CDR1 is MNHEY and CDR2 SMNVEV (reference sequence). This CDR3 is built from 15 residues. Trimming cost V 3 bases and J 4 bases; bases outside gene matches: 6. CDR3 amino acids: CASSFRGELYNEQFF. CDR3 nucleotides: TGTGCCAGCAGTTTTCGGGGGGAGCTGTACAATGAGCAGTTCTTC.

This clone was seen just once. The J gene is TRBJ2-5, the V gene TRBV28; 12 bases fit TRBD1. CDR3 length: 13 amino acids. Trimming took 8 bases from V and 5 from J; bases not matched to a gene: 3. From germline, CDR1 is MDHEN and CDR2 SYDVKM. Written as DNA, the CDR3 is TGTGCCAGCGGGACAGGGGGCGTTGAGACCCAGTACTTC. Amino acids: CASGTGGVETQYF.